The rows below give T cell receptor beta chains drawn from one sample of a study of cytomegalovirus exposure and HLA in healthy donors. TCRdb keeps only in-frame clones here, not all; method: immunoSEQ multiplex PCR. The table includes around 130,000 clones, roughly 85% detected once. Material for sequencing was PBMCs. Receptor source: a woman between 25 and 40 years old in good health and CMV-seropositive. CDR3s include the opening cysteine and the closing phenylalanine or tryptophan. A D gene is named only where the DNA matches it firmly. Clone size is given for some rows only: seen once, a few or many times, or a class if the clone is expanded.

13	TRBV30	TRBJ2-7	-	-	TGTGCCTGGAGTCCGGGGATGAGGAACGAGCAGTACTTC	CAWSPGMRNEQYF
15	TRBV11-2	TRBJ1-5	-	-	TGTGCCAGCAGCTTAGGTGGCACCCTCAATCAGCCCCAGCATTTT	CASSLGGTLNQPQHF
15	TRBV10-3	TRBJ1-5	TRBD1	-	TGTGCCATCAGTAAGGACAGGGAAAGCAATCAGCCCCAGCATTTT	CAISKDRESNQPQHF
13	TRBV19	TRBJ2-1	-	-	TGTGCCAGTAGCTGGAGTTCCTACAATGAGCAGTTCTTC	CASSWSSYNEQFF
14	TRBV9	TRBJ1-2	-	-	TGTGCCAGCAGCGTAGGTCAGGGGAACTATGGCTACACCTTC	CASSVGQGNYGYTF
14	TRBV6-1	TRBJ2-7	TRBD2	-	TGTGCCAGCAGTCGGACTAGCGGAACCTACGAGCAGTACTTC	CASSRTSGTYEQYF
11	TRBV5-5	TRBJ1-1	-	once	TGTGCCAGCAGCTCGGTCACTGAAGCTTTCTTT	CASSSVTEAFF
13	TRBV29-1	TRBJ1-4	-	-	TGCAGCGTTCGCGGGCTCCGTGATGAAAAACTGTTTTTT	CSVRGLRDEKLFF
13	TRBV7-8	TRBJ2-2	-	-	TGTGCCAGCAGCTTACAGGGCACCGGGGAGCTGTTTTTT	CASSLQGTGELFF
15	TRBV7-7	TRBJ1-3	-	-	TGTGCTAGCAGTACAAGCGCCAACTCTGGAAACACCATATATTTT	CASSTSANSGNTIYF
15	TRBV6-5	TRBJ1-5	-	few	TGTGCCAGCCGTCACTACAGGGATAGCAATCAGCCCCAGCATTTT	CASRHYRDSNQPQHF
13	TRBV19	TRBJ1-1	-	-	TGTGCCAGTCGTACCCAGGGGAACACTGAAGCTTTCTTT	CASRTQGNTEAFF
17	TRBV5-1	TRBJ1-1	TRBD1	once	TGCGCCAGCAAGTCCGGGACAGCCTACTTCCAGAACACTGAAGCTTTCTTT	CASKSGTAYFQNTEAFF
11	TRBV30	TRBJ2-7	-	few	TGTGCCTGGAGTGAGGGGTACGAGCAGTACTTC	CAWSEGYEQYF
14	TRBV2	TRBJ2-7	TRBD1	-	TGTGCCAGCAGCTTAGTCAGGGGGAGCTACGAGCAGTACTTC	CASSLVRGSYEQYF
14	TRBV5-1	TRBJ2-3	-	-	TGCGCCAGCAGCGTCGACGGTACTATAGATACGCAGTATTTT	CASSVDGTIDTQYF
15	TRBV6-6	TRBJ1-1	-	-	TGTGCCTGCAGTACGCCCCGGGGGGTAGAGACTGAAGCTTTCTTT	CACSTPRGVETEAFF
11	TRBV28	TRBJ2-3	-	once	TGTGCCAGCCTCAGGGGATATACGCAGTATTTT	CASLRGYTQYF
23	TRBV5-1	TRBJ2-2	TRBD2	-	TGCGCCAGCAGCTTGCGGGGCGGGCTAGCGGGGGGCGACTACCGGTCGAACACCGGGGAGCTGTTTTTT	CASSLRGGLAGGDYRSNTGELFF
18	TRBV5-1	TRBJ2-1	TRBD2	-	TGCGCCAGCAGCTTGATCAGCGGGGGGGCCGGATCCTACAATGAGCAGTTCTTC	CASSLISGGAGSYNEQFF
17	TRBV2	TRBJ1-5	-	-	TGTGCCAGCAGTGAAGCGGGCACAGTTCCTAGCAATCAGCCCCAGCATTTT	CASSEAGTVPSNQPQHF
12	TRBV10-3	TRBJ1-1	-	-	TGTGCCATCAGGGACGGGGGAACTGAAGCTTTCTTT	CAIRDGGTEAFF